This note documents a single T cell receptor (beta chain) sequence. No antigen is known for it. This same CDR3 is encoded by further DNA sequences in the sample. CDR1 SGHTA and CDR2 FQGNSA come from the germline V gene. V dropped 1 base and J dropped 0 bases, with 8 bases sitting between them. The CDR3 is 15 amino acids. Indicated treatment: around 19 received Ad26.COV2.S at low or high dose, single or two shots; about 5 received placebo; per-sample allocation not given. It was on day 63 after the first vaccine or placebo injection that samples were taken. Sequencing used immunoSEQ multiplex PCR; TCRdb keeps in-frame clones, though not all of them. Of about 280,000 clones in the sample, 87% were seen once. The data belong to a study of Ad26.COV2.S vaccination and SARS-CoV-2 variants. Whole-study findings and limits: Vaccine and placebo recipients had similar non-spike TCR breadth.

The receptor comes from a person between 18 and 65 years old who received the Ad26.COV2.S COVID-19 vaccine or a placebo. This sequence joins TRBV7-2 and TRBJ2-3; D unclear. The specimen comprised peripheral blood, sampled in a trial of Ad26.COV2.S vaccine versus placebo. The CDR3 nucleotides read TGTGCCAGCAGCTTAGTAGGATCTAGCACAGATACGCAGTATTTT. It translates to CASSLVGSSTDTQYF.